This T cell receptor (beta chain) was recorded in a study of long-term antiretroviral therapy in people with HIV. Germline V gene sequence: CDR1 PRHDT, CDR2 FYEKMQ (reference sequence). The germline V and J ends were trimmed by 6 bases and 5 bases, with 13 bases remaining between them. This CDR3 is 13 amino acids long. Researchers ran immunoSEQ v3.0 at survey level. Assay: immunoSEQ multiplex PCR; the TCRdb copy retains only in-frame clones and omits some. Among tens of thousands of clones listed, 91% were seen once. The TCR comes from a man aged 18 to 30 with HIV. This material consisted of unsorted PBMCs, taken 3.1 years after starting antiretroviral therapy. The V gene is TRBV13, the J gene TRBJ2-5; TRBD1 is a possible D gene (6 bases). Written as DNA, the CDR3 is TGTGCCAGCAGGGAACAGGGCGGTGAGACCCAGTACTTC. The encoded protein is CASREQGGETQYF.